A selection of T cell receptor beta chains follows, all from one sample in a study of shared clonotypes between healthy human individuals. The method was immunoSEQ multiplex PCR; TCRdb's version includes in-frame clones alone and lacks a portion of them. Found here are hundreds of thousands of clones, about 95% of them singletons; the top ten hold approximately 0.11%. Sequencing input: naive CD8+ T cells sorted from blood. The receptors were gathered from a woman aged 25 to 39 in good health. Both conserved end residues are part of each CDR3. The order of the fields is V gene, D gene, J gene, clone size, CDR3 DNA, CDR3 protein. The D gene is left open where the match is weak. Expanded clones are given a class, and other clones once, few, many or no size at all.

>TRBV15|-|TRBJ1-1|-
TGTGCCACCAGCAGAGACGGGGGCACTGAAGCTTTCTTT
CATSRDGGTEAFF
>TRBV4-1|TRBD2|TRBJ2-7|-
TGCGCCAGCAGCCAAGATTTCCGACTAGCTGACGCCTCCTACGAGCAGTACTTC
CASSQDFRLADASYEQYF
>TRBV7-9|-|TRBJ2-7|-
TGTGCCAGCAGCTTAGGGTCCCAGTTCTACGAGCAGTACTTC
CASSLGSQFYEQYF
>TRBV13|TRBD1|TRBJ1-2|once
TGTGCCAGCAGCTTAGCCAGGGGGCTCGCCTATGGCTACACCTTC
CASSLARGLAYGYTF
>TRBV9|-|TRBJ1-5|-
TGTGCCAGCAGCGCCGGCGTAATGACTGGCAATCAGCCCCAGCATTTT
CASSAGVMTGNQPQHF
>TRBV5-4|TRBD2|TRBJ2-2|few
TGTGCCAGCAGCGGACTAGCGGGAGCAGGTACCGGGGAGCTGTTTTTT
CASSGLAGAGTGELFF
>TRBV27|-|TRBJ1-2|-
TGTGCCAGCGCGCCGACAAATAACTATGGCTACACCTTC
CASAPTNNYGYTF
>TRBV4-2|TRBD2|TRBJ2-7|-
TGTGCCAGCAGCCTACTAGCGGGAGGAGTGTACGAGCAGTACTTC
CASSLLAGGVYEQYF
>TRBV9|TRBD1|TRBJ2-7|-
TGTGCCAGCAGCACCCGGGACAGGGGCGACGAGCAGTACTTC
CASSTRDRGDEQYF
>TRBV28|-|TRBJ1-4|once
TGTGCCAGCAGAGTCGTGGACAACAGGAATGAAAAACTGTTTTTT
CASRVVDNRNEKLFF
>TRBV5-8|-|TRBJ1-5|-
TGTGCCAGCAGCTTGAATCAGGGTAGCAATCAGCCCCAGCATTTT
CASSLNQGSNQPQHF
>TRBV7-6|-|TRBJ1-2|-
TGTGCCAGCAGCTTAGTCCAGGGCGAAGGCTACACCTTC
CASSLVQGEGYTF
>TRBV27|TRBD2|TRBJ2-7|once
TGTGCCAGCAGTCCTGGACTAGCGGGAGGGCCCCCCGGGCAGTACTTC
CASSPGLAGGPPGQYF
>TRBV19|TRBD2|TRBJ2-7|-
TGTGCCAGTAATCGGCTAGCGGAAGAGCAGTACTTC
CASNRLAEEQYF
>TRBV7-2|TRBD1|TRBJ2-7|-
TGTGCCAGCAGCGCGACAGGGCCCTACGAGCAGTACTTC
CASSATGPYEQYF
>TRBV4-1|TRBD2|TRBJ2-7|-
TGCGCCAGCAGCCAAGTAGGCCCCCGCGGGAGTATCTACGAGCAGTACTTC
CASSQVGPRGSIYEQYF
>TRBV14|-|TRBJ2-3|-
TGTGCCAGCAGCCAGTTACAGGGACCCACAGATACGCAGTATTTT
CASSQLQGPTDTQYF
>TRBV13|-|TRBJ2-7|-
TGTGCCAGCAGCCCCTCCGACAGCAATGACTACGAGCAGTACTTC
CASSPSDSNDYEQYF
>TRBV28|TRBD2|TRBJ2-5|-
TGTGCCAGCAGTTTAATAGTTAGGGAGGGCGAAGAGACCCAGTACTTC
CASSLIVREGEETQYF
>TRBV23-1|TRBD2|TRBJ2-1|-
TGCGCCAGCAGTCAATCGGGAGGGGTGGATGAGCAGTTCTTC
CASSQSGGVDEQFF
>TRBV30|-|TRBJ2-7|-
TGTGCCTGGAATGGGGGCAGGGAAGACGAGCAGTACTTC
CAWNGGREDEQYF
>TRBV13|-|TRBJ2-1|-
TGTGCCAGCAGCTTAAGAGGGGGGTTCCGAGGAAATGAGCAGTTCTTC
CASSLRGGFRGNEQFF
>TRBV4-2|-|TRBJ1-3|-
TGTGCCAGCAGCCAAGATTCTGGAAACACCATATATTTT
CASSQDSGNTIYF